A selection of T cell receptor beta chains follows, all from one sample in a study of early T cells in non-severe SARS-CoV-2 infection. TCRdb used MiXCR to reprocess the 5' RACE reads, holding one entry per CDR3 protein. The data hold approximately 22,000 distinct CDR3 sequences, with approximately 4.3% observed a single time. The sample was whole blood. Source of these receptors: an adult who was a healthcare worker with PCR-confirmed SARS-CoV-2 infection or an uninfected control (not recorded which). CDR3s include the opening cysteine and the closing phenylalanine or tryptophan. A D gene is named only where the DNA matches it firmly. Clone size is shown for a subset of rows, as once, few, many or a class of expanded clone.

cdr3_aa,cdr3_nt,clone_size,v_call,j_call,d_call
CASRTGWEETQYF,TGTGCCAGCAGAACAGGGTGGGAAGAGACCCAGTACTTC,NA,TRBV6-5,TRBJ2-5,NA
CASSSQQLAGGQYF,TGTGCCAGCAGCTCCCAACAACTAGCGGGAGGGCAGTATTTT,few,TRBV11-2,TRBJ2-3,TRBD2
CASCMGQGGETQYF,TGCGCCAGCTGTATGGGACAGGGAGGAGAGACCCAGTACTTC,many,TRBV5-1,TRBJ2-5,TRBD1
CASSFAETSGSASYNEQFF,TGTGCCAGCAGCTTCGCCGAGACTAGCGGGAGTGCATCCTACAATGAGCAGTTCTTC,many,TRBV5-4,TRBJ2-1,TRBD2
CAWSVQTGGARPQHF,TGTGCCTGGAGTGTACAGACAGGGGGCGCGAGGCCCCAGCATTTT,many,TRBV30,TRBJ1-5,TRBD1
CASSSGLAGLQETQYF,TGTGCCAGCAGCTCCGGACTAGCGGGGCTCCAAGAGACCCAGTACTTC,medium-sized,TRBV11-2,TRBJ2-5,TRBD2
CASSLGLGPNSPLHF,TGCGCCAGCAGCTTGGGGCTCGGCCCCAATTCACCCCTCCACTTT,NA,TRBV5-1,TRBJ1-6,NA
CASALRGMTDTQYF,TGTGCCAGCGCGCTTCGGGGGATGACAGATACGCAGTATTTT,many,TRBV11-2,TRBJ2-3,NA
CASSLSSGKETQYF,TGTGCCAGCAGCTTGTCTAGCGGGAAAGAGACCCAGTACTTC,many,TRBV7-6,TRBJ2-5,TRBD2
CSAAGGDTQYF,TGCAGTGCTGCGGGGGGGGATACGCAGTATTTT,many,TRBV20-1,TRBJ2-3,TRBD2
CASSSSGTASYEQYF,TGTGCCAGCAGCAGTTCTGGGACGGCTTCCTACGAGCAGTACTTC,many,TRBV11-2,TRBJ2-7,NA